Presented here are 23 T cell receptor beta chains from one specimen sequenced in a study of TIL therapy for anti-PD-1-resistant metastatic lung cancer. The time point was: pre-treatment sample, taken before nivolumab and TIL therapy. Most excised metastases sampled were pleural nodules or supraclavicular lymph nodes. Sequencing used immunoSEQ v3. The protocol was immunoSEQ multiplex PCR, while the TCRdb copy is restricted to in-frame clones and leaves out a portion. The sample lists about 100,000 clones; 55% to 75% were seen once. Sequencing used tumor tissue, obtained at baseline. All receptors come from a person between 30 and 79 years old with non-small cell lung cancer.

This chain connects TRBV7-8 to TRBJ2-6; D unresolved. Between the trimmed V and J ends, which lost 5 bases and 3 bases, there was a span of 11 bases. The CDR3 runs 15 residues. Germline values: CDR1 SGHVS, CDR2 FQNEAQ. The CDR3 sequence: CASSRGVYGANVLTF. The CDR3 coding sequence is TGTGCCAGCAGCCGAGGCGTTTATGGGGCCAACGTCCTGACTTTC.

The V and J genes are TRBV12-3 or TRBV12-4 and TRBJ1-5; D ambiguous. The germline V and J ends were trimmed by 3 bases and 7 bases, with 10 bases remaining between them. The CDR3 runs to 13 residues. This chain's CDR3 is CASSFLGHQPQHF. CDR3 DNA sequence: TGTGCCAGCAGTTTCCTAGGGCACCAGCCCCAGCATTTT.

This chain joins TRBV29-1 and TRBJ1-1; 9 positions agree with TRBD1. Germline CDR1 and CDR2: SQVTM and ANQGSEA. The CDR3 extends over 13 amino acids. V lost 1 base and J lost 9; bases outside the gene matches: 6. This CDR3 reads CSVEGGQGRKAFF. CDR3 in DNA: TGCAGCGTTGAAGGGGGACAGGGCCGTAAAGCTTTCTTT.

The chain recombines TRBV4-2 with TRBJ2-7; D possibly corresponds to TRBD2 (6 bases). CDR3 length: 15 amino acids. Germline CDR1 LGHNA, CDR2 YNFKEQ. The V and J ends lost 1 base and 0 bases respectively, with 10 bases between them. The CDR3 region is CASSQVAESSYEQYF. CDR3 nucleotides: TGTGCCAGCAGCCAAGTAGCGGAGAGCTCCTACGAGCAGTACTTC.

The gene calls are TRBV5-4 and TRBJ1-2, with TRBD1 identical over 12 bases. This CDR3 region has 14 residues. CDR1 and CDR2 (germline): SGHNT, YYREEE (reference sequence). V lost 3 bases and J lost 8; bases outside the gene matches: 5. This CDR3 reads CASSWGQGAYGYTF. The CDR3 region has the DNA TGTGCCAGCAGCTGGGGACAGGGGGCATACGGCTACACCTTC.

This chain's CDR3 is CASSFPGGNTEAFF. The CDR3 DNA sequence: TGTGCCAGCAGCTTTCCAGGGGGGAACACTGAAGCTTTCTTT. This chain joins TRBV7-9 and TRBJ1-1, with 7 bases aligning to TRBD1. The V gene's germline CDR1 is SEHNR and CDR2 FQNEAQ (reference sequence). This CDR3 spans 14 amino acids. The J segment lost 1 base and the V segment lost 3 bases, leaving 2 bases of the junction unmatched.

This sequence joins TRBV11-3 and TRBJ2-7, with D possibly being TRBD2 (5 bases). The CDR3 has 16 amino acids. Germline V gene lookup returns CDR1 SGHNT and CDR2 YENEEA. V was clipped by 0 bases and J by 3 bases, with 15 bases between them. The CDR3 sequence is CASSLDPEVRLYEQYF. CDR3 DNA sequence: TGTGCCAGCAGCTTAGATCCGGAGGTAAGGCTCTACGAGCAGTACTTC. The full variable domain, in which reference TRBV11-3 and TRBJ2-7 provide the parts outside the CDR3, is EAGVVQSPRYKIIEKKQPVAFWCNPISGHNTLYWYLQNLGQGPELLIRYENEEAVDDSQLPKDRFSAERLKGVDSTLKIQPAELGDSAVYLCASSLDPEVRLYEQYFGPGTRLTVT.

The chain couples TRBV5-6 to TRBJ2-5; a weak D match, TRBD2 (6 bases). The germline gives CDR1 SGHDT, CDR2 YYEEEE. The germline V and J ends were trimmed by 4 bases and 5 bases, with 18 bases remaining between them. This CDR3 spans 15 amino acids. The CDR3: CASSPRQLARETQYF. Written as DNA, the CDR3 is TGTGCCAGCAGCCCCCGTCAACTAGCTAGGGAGACCCAGTACTTC.

The chain uses TRBV19 and TRBJ2-2; TRBD2 agrees at 14 bases. Trimming took 9 bases from V and 5 from J; bases not matched to a gene: 8. Germline CDR1 reads LNHDA; CDR2 reads SQIVND (reference sequence). CDR3 length: 16 residues. The CDR3 loop reads CASRGTSGRGTGELFF. In nucleotides, the CDR3 is TGTGCCAGCAGAGGGACTAGCGGGAGAGGAACCGGGGAGCTGTTTTTT.

This clone was seen more than once but under ten times. V and J are TRBV30 and TRBJ1-6, with TRBD1 as a possible D gene (5 bases). Germline CDR1 reads GTSNPN; CDR2 reads SVGIG (reference sequence). V was trimmed by 3 bases and J by 7 bases, leaving 22 bases between them. The CDR3 has 17 amino acids. CDR3 loop: CAWSPTGRGLRNSPLHF. The CDR3 coding sequence is TGTGCCTGGAGCCCGACTGGTAGGGGTTTGAGGAATTCACCCCTCCACTTT.

The genes are TRBV27 and TRBJ1-6, with no clear D. CDR3 length: 12 amino acids. The germline gives CDR1 MNHEY, CDR2 SMNVEV (reference sequence). The V gene lost 3 bases and the J gene lost 6 bases, with 3 bases spanning the gap. This CDR3 reads CASSFSNSPLHF. CDR3 sequence (DNA): TGTGCCAGCAGTTTCAGTAATTCACCCCTCCACTTT.

The CDR3 is CASSYFLPSPAGELFF. In nucleotides, the CDR3 is TGTGCCAGCAGTTACTTTTTGCCTAGCCCCGCCGGGGAGCTGTTTTTT. The chain couples TRBV6-5 to TRBJ2-2; a weak D match, TRBD2 (5 bases). V was clipped by 1 base and J by 6 bases, with 15 bases between them. The CDR3 loop spans 16 amino acids. Per germline, CDR1 MNHEY and CDR2 SVGAGI.

This chain uses TRBV19 with TRBJ2-3; possibly TRBD2 for D (5 bases). Germline V gives CDR1 LNHDA, CDR2 SQIVND (reference sequence). Trimming took off 5 bases at V and 8 bases at J, with 8 bases between the two ends. CDR3 length: 11 amino acids. CDR3 nucleotide sequence: TGTGCCAGTAGTGGGCGGGTTACGCAGTATTTT. Its protein is CASSGRVTQYF.

The rearrangement links TRBV5-1 to TRBJ1-5, with a tentative D call TRBD1 (6 bases). There are 15 residues in the CDR3. CDR1 and CDR2 from the germline V gene are SGHRS and YFSETQ. Trimming removed 2 bases at V and 2 bases at J, with 11 bases between. CDR3 nucleotides: TGCGCCAGCAGCTTCGAAGGACAGCGCAATCAGCCCCAGCATTTT. Amino acid sequence: CASSFEGQRNQPQHF.

The chain employs TRBV25-1 and TRBJ2-7; maybe TRBD2 (6 bases). The V end was cut by 6 bases, the J end by 5 bases, with 17 bases between. CDR1 and CDR2 from the germline V gene are MGHDK and SYGVNS. This CDR3 has 14 amino acids. The CDR3 sequence is CASSPTTSTHEQYF. The CDR3 coding sequence is TGTGCCAGCAGCCCAACGACTAGTACCCACGAGCAGTACTTC.

J is TRBJ2-7 and V is TRBV7-8, with D uncertain. This CDR3 is 13 amino acids long. The germline V gene encodes CDR1 SGHVS and CDR2 FQNEAQ. Trimming pared 1 base from V and 2 bases from J, leaving 6 bases between. In DNA form, the CDR3 reads TGTGCCAGCAGCTTAGGGCTGGCCTACGAGCAGTACTTC. Translating it yields CASSLGLAYEQYF.

The chain is built from TRBV14 and TRBJ2-1, with D hard to call. CDR1 is SGHDN, CDR2 FVKESK, per germline. CDR3 length equals 14 residues. Trimming pared 4 bases from V and 0 bases from J, leaving 7 bases between. CDR3 region: CASSRVTSYNEQFF. In DNA form, the CDR3 reads TGTGCCAGCAGCCGTGTGACCTCCTACAATGAGCAGTTCTTC.

The table lists this clone with a count of one. The V and J genes are TRBV28 and TRBJ2-5; the match to TRBD1 covers 8 bases. Germline trimming cut 6 bases from V and 5 bases from J; bases unmatched to any gene: 8. Per the germline V gene, CDR1 is MDHEN and CDR2 is SYDVKM. CDR3 size: 14 residues. As DNA, the CDR3 is TGTGCCAGCAGCTTGGACAGGGTCGGGGAGACCCAGTACTTC. Protein sequence: CASSLDRVGETQYF.

The rearrangement joins TRBV30 to TRBJ1-2, with TRBD1 matching 10 bases. This CDR3 is built from 13 residues. J lost 2 bases, V lost 4 bases, and 1 base had no gene match. CDR1 and CDR2 from the germline V gene are GTSNPN and SVGIG (reference sequence). The CDR3 loop reads CAWKDRGNYGYTF. The DNA for the CDR3 is TGTGCCTGGAAGGACAGGGGGAACTATGGCTACACCTTC.

V usage is TRBV6-2 or TRBV6-3 and J usage is TRBJ2-3, with D possibly being TRBD2 (7 bases). Germline V lookup: CDR1 MNHEY, CDR2 SVGEGT. This CDR3 is built from 17 residues. Trimming pared 4 bases from V and 3 bases from J, leaving 20 bases between. The chain's CDR3 is CASSLAGAAPGTDTQYF. The CDR3 DNA reads TGTGCCAGCAGTTTGGCGGGGGCCGCCCCGGGGACAGATACGCAGTATTTT.

The rearrangement uses TRBV18 and TRBJ2-1; the match to TRBD2 covers 7 bases. The ends lost 4 bases at V and 5 bases at J; junction bases unmatched: 5. Germline values: CDR1 KGHSH, CDR2 LQKENI. CDR3 length: 14 residues. The CDR3 loop reads CASSRDYQNNEQFF. The CDR3 DNA reads as TGTGCCAGCTCACGGGACTACCAGAACAATGAGCAGTTCTTC.

The V call is TRBV10-3, the J call TRBJ1-3; D remains ambiguous. V lost 7 bases, J lost 0 bases, and 4 bases lay in between. CDR1 and CDR2 (germline): ENHRY, SYGVKD. CDR3 size: 12 residues. As DNA, the CDR3 is TGTGCCATCAAAGACTCTGGAAACACCATATATTTT. Translated: CAIKDSGNTIYF.

J is TRBJ2-7 and V is TRBV5-6, with a tentative D call TRBD1 (7 bases). The CDR3 length is 16 residues. Germline assignment: CDR1 SGHDT and CDR2 YYEEEE. Trimming removed 3 bases from V and 4 bases from J, with 20 bases in between. The CDR3 region has the DNA TGTGCCAGCAGCTGGGCCCAGGGGGGCTACGGTTACGAGCAGTACTTC. It encodes CASSWAQGGYGYEQYF.